Included here is one TCR beta chain sequence, with context. This entry belongs to a study of T cell changes during pregnancy in multiple sclerosis. This CDR3 comprises 14 residues. The V gene end was trimmed by 4 bases and the J gene end by 9 bases; junction bases not matched to a gene: 5. In germline, CDR1 is SGHTA, CDR2 FQGTGA. Produced via immunoSEQ multiplex PCR; TCRdb's table is partial and in-frame only. The sample includes approximately 20,000 clones, about 90% of them seen just once. This specimen consisted of CD8+ T cells from peripheral blood mononuclear cells, obtained after pregnancy. The chain recombines TRBV7-3 with TRBJ2-1; TRBD1 aligns across 11 bases. The source is a female donor with multiple sclerosis, enrolled in a pregnancy study. The CDR3: CASSSGQGASEQFF. Here the CDR3 DNA reads TGTGCCAGCAGCTCCGGACAGGGGGCCAGTGAGCAGTTCTTC. Variable domain in full (rest from reference TRBV7-3 and TRBJ2-1): GAGVSQTPSNKVTEKGKYVELRCDPISGHTALYWYRQSLGQGPEFLIYFQGTGAADDSGLPNDRFFAVRPEGSVSTLKIQRTERGDSAVYLCASSSGQGASEQFFGPGTRLTVL.